Shown below are 10 T cell receptor beta chains from a single sample sequenced in a study of early T cells in non-severe SARS-CoV-2 infection. MiXCR, applied by TCRdb to the 5' RACE reads, yields one record per CDR3 protein. This table has about 43,000 distinct CDR3 sequences, roughly 10% appearing once. Sequenced material: whole blood. The receptors shown here come from an adult who was a healthcare worker with PCR-confirmed SARS-CoV-2 infection or an uninfected control (not recorded which).

This clonotype has a count of ten or more. The V gene is TRBV12-3 or TRBV12-4, the J gene TRBJ1-2; no reliable D call. Trimming pared 5 bases from V and 4 bases from J, leaving 8 bases between. This CDR3 has 12 residues. This CDR3 is CASSKTVYGYTF. In DNA form, the CDR3 reads TGTGCCAGCAGTAAAACGGTCTATGGCTACACCTTC.

V is TRBV10-3 and J is TRBJ1-5, with D tentatively TRBD1 (6 bases). Between the trimmed V and J ends, which lost 11 bases and 6 bases, there was a span of 17 bases. Germline V gene data show CDR1 as ENHRY and CDR2 as SYGVKD. The CDR3 is made up of 13 amino acids. The CDR3 sequence: CAAAGGAGQPQHF. The CDR3 nucleotides are TGTGCCGCGGCGGGGGGCGCGGGTCAGCCCCAGCATTTT.

As regards this clonotype: A much larger clone sits a single nucleotide away, making a read error possible. The conserved closing phenylalanine or tryptophan is absent in this CDR3, likely reflecting a read error. CDR3 coding DNA: TGTGCCAGCGGTAAGGCGTCAGGGGGATCCTTCGGCTACACCCTC. Translating gives CASGKASGGSFGYTL. This chain joins TRBV2 and TRBJ1-2; 7 bases align to TRBD1. CDR1 is SNHLY, CDR2 FYNNEI, per germline. The CDR3 sequence is 15 residues long. V gave up 8 bases and J gave up 8 bases; unmatched junction bases: 17.

In its sample, this clonotype was seen a few times. The CDR3 coding sequence is TGTGCCAGCAGCTCCTTGGGGAGCACCACAGATACGCAGTATTTT. Translation: CASSSLGSTTDTQYF. The chain is built from TRBV7-3 and TRBJ2-3; tentative D call: TRBD2 (5 bases). Trimming stripped 4 bases from V and 2 bases from J, with 13 bases between. Germline V CDR1 and CDR2: SGHTA, FQGTGA. The CDR3 has 15 residues.

This clonotype was seen ten or more times. CDR3 coding DNA: TGTGCCAGCACTAAGAGGGGGGCAGGGAACAATGAGCAGTTCTTC. As protein: CASTKRGAGNNEQFF. The chain couples TRBV2 to TRBJ2-1, with D possibly being TRBD1 or TRBD2 (6 bases each). CDR3 size: 15 residues. Germline loops: CDR1 SNHLY, CDR2 FYNNEI. The V and J ends lost 7 bases and 5 bases respectively, with 18 bases between them. The full variable domain, completed using reference TRBV2 and TRBJ2-1, is EPEVTQTPSHQVTQMGQEVILRCVPISNHLYFYWYRQILGQKVEFLVSFYNNEISEKSEIFDDQFSVERPDGSNFTLKIRSTKLEDSAMYFCASTKRGAGNNEQFFGPGTRLTVL.

This clonotype was detected only a few times. The V and J genes are TRBV6-6 and TRBJ1-5; 7 positions agree with TRBD1. The CDR3 sequence is 18 residues long. The V and J ends lost 5 bases and 2 bases, in that order; junction bases with no gene match: 15. Germline assignment: CDR1 MNHNY and CDR2 SVGAGI (reference sequence). The CDR3 sequence: CASSKPDHRGDGNQPQHF. For the CDR3, the DNA is TGTGCCAGCAGTAAGCCCGATCACAGGGGCGACGGCAATCAGCCCCAGCATTTT.

A single count supports this clonotype. This chain joins TRBV5-6 and TRBJ2-5, with D possibly being TRBD1 (6 bases). CDR3 length: 16 amino acids. The germline V gene encodes CDR1 SGHDT and CDR2 YYEEEE. Trimming left V 4 bases short and J 3 bases short, with 19 bases between. Here the CDR3 reads CASSEPGQATEETQYF. The CDR3 DNA is TGTGCCAGCAGCGAACCGGGACAAGCGACCGAAGAGACCCAGTACTTC.

This clonotype was observed a few times. This chain joins TRBV7-2 and TRBJ2-7; 7 bases are shared with TRBD2. The CDR3 length is 13 residues. V lost 5 bases and J lost 12; bases outside the gene matches: 13. Germline CDR1 reads SGHTA; CDR2 reads FQGNSA. CDR3 protein: CASSQPGLPPLYF. The DNA for the CDR3 is TGTGCCAGCAGCCAACCGGGACTACCCCCTCTGTACTTC. Based on the CDR3 plus reference TRBV7-2 and TRBJ2-7, the full variable domain is GAGVSQSPSNKVTEKGKDVELRCDPISGHTALYWYRQSLGQGLEFLIYFQGNSAPDKSGLPSDRFSAERTGGSVSTLTIQRTQQEDSAVYLCASSQPGLPPLYFGPGTRLTVT.

This clonotype was seen only a few times. This chain links TRBV2 with TRBJ2-1; D remains ambiguous. CDR3 length equals 12 residues. Germline-derived CDR1 and CDR2 are SNHLY and FYNNEI. V was cut by 7 bases and J by 6 bases, with 10 bases left in between. The CDR3 here is CASKFGGNEQFF. The DNA of the CDR3 is TGTGCCAGCAAATTCGGCGGCAATGAGCAGTTCTTC.

The rearrangement joins TRBV4-3 to TRBJ1-6; D gene uncertain. The germline V gene has CDR1 LGHNA and CDR2 YSLEER. V shed 0 bases and J shed 13 bases, with 13 bases lying between them. The length of the CDR3 is 14 residues. The CDR3 protein is CASSQEDSGRPLHF. The CDR3, as DNA: TGCGCCAGCAGCCAAGAGGATTCCGGACGTCCCCTCCACTTT.